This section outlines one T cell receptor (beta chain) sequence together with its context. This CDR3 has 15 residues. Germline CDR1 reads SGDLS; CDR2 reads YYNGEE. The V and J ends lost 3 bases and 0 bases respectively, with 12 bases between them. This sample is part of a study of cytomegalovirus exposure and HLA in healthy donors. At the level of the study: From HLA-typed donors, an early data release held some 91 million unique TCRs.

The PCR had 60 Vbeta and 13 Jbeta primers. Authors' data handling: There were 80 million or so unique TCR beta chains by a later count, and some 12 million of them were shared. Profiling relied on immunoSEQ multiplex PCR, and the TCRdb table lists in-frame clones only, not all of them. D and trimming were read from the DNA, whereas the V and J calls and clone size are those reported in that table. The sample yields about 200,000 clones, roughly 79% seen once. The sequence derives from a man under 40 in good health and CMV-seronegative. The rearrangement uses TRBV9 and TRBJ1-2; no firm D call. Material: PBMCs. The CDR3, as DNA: TGTGCCAGCAGCGAGACGGGGAGGTCTAACTATGGCTACACCTTC. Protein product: CASSETGRSNYGYTF.